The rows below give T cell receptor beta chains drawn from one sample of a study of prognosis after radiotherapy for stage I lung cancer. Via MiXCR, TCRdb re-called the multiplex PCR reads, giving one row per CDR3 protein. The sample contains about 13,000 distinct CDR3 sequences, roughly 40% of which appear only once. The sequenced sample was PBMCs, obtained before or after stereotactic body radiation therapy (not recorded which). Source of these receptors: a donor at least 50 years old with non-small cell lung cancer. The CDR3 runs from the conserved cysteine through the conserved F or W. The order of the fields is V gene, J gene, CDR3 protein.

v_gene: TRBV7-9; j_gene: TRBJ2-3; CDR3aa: CASSFSDPDTQYF
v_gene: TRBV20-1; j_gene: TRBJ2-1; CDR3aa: CSARRVAGGANEQFF
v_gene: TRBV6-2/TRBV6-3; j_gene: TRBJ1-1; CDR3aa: CASSRGRGTEAFF
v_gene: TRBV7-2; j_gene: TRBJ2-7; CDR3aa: CANFFPGAGGGQYF
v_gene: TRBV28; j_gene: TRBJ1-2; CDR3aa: CASGKYGYTF
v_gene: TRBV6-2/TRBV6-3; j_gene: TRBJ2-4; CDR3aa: CASSQDRGGNIQYF
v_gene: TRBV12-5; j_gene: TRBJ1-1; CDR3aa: CASVLRGGNTEAFF
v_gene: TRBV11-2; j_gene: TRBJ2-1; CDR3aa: CASSLVAAANEQFF
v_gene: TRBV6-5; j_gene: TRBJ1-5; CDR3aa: CASSFGSNQPQHF
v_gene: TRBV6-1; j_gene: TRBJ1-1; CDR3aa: CASSPGTAGHTEAFF
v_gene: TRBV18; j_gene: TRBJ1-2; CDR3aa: CASSFTNTGRYGYTF
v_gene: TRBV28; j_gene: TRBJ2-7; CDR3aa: CASSGSSYEQYF
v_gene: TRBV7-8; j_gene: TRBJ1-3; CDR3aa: CASSLGQAQNTIYF
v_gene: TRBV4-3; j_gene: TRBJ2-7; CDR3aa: CASSTSWDSYEQYF
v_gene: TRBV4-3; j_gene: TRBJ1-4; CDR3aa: CASSQDGRGAGEKLFF
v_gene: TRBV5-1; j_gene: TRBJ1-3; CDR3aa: CASSDPTGPNTIYF
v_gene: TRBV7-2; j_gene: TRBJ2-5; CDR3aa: CASSRQGAGETQYF
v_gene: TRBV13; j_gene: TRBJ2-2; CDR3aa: CAISLLEGGSGTGALFF
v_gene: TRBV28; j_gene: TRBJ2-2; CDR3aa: CASSLDHGTGELFF
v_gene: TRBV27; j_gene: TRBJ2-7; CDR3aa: CASRPLLAGCEQYF
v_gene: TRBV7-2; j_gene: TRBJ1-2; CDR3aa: CASSLELQYYGYTF
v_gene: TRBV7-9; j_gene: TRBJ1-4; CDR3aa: CASSRGGTNEKLFF
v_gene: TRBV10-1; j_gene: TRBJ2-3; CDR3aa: CASSGGGLDTQYF
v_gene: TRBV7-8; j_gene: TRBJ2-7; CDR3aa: CASSFSGALSYEQYF